The entry that follows covers one TCR beta chain sequence. These data come from a study of CD8 T cells in Susac syndrome. The ends lost 3 bases at V and 3 bases at J; junction bases unmatched: 1. CDR1 MNHEY and CDR2 SMNVEV come from the germline V gene (reference sequence). The CDR3 is 14 residues long. Random hexamers were used to reverse transcribe 0.5 to 1 ug of RNA. Via MiXCR, TCRdb re-called the immunoSEQ multiplex PCR reads, giving one row per CDR3 protein. The sample includes about 90,000 distinct CDR3 sequences, roughly 93% of them seen just once. Sequencing used CD8+ T cells from PBMCs. This sequence was found in a human donor in good health. The gene calls are TRBV27 and TRBJ2-3; 9 bases map to TRBD1. Here the CDR3 reads CASSLDRGTDTQYF. DNA of the CDR3: TGTGCCAGCAGTTTGGACAGGGGAACAGATACGCAGTATTTT.